This TCR beta chain was sequenced for a study of blood T cells in healthy people across ages. The length of the CDR3 is 14 residues. V lost 4 bases, J lost 7 bases, and 17 bases lay in between. The germline gives CDR1 LGHNT, CDR2 FRNRAP. The use of a sample-barcoded 5' primer and a J-beta primer mix characterized a second PCR of about 6 to 12 cycles. TCRdb independently ran MiXCR on the 5' RACE reads; one entry per CDR3 protein. The table lists 700,000 to 950,000 distinct CDR3 sequences, about 42% of them singletons. Samples had at least 6 million PBMCs isolated from them. The chain employs TRBV12-5 and TRBJ2-7; D is uncertain. The receptor's source is a woman aged 60-75 years in good health. Sequenced input: blood. The CDR3 coding sequence is TGTGCTAGTGGTTATAATCTGGTTTACAATGAGCAGTACTTC. Protein sequence: CASGYNLVYNEQYF.